This T cell receptor beta chain was captured in a study of vaccination and CD4 T cells after COVID-19 (dated by TCRdb to between 2022 and 2023). Context from the whole study: Convalescent patients had a positive SARS-CoV-2 result on nasal swab PCR, and of these patients, fewer than ten had mild disease and one had severe disease. Six males and four females were included in the convalescent cohort, with two Hispanic individuals, seven Caucasians, two Asians and one multiracial person represented. Post-COVID blood samples from convalescent patients were collected a median of roughly 100 days after diagnosis, with a range of roughly 35 to 180 days. Participants received two doses of either the Pfizer-BioNTech BNT162b2 vaccine (n=8) or the Moderna mRNA-1273 vaccine (n=2). Control cultures received a CEFX viral epitope pool as the positive control, an HIV-1 Nef peptide pool as the negative control, or no peptide. Overlapping spike peptide pools from SARS-CoV-2 and from the common cold coronaviruses HCoV-NL63, HCoV-OC43 and HCoV-229E were used as culture stimuli. Post-vaccine blood samples were collected a median of about 72 days after the second vaccine dose, ranging from about 13 to 250 days. In ten to eleven COVID-19 convalescent patients and a few infection-naive healthy vaccine recipients, researchers compared the spike-specific CD4+ TCR repertoire from before mRNA vaccination with the repertoire from after.

The V end gives up 2 bases and the J end 6 bases, leaving 11 bases in the junction not matched to a gene. CDR1 and CDR2 (DFQATT, SNEGSKA) derive from the germline V gene (reference sequence). The CDR3, from cysteine to phenylalanine, totals 17 residues. Only the CDR3 part of the read is kept: 51 bases, read in frame from the first base. A note on this clonotype: What antigen it recognizes has not been identified. No much larger clone exists at a distance of one base, and base qualities are not known.

What the authors observed across the whole study: Relatively few convalescent patients were included in the study, and early timepoints after natural infection were not analyzed. An increase in the median number of SARS-CoV-2-reactive clonotypes from approximately 21 after infection to roughly 38 after vaccination was observed, but the change was not found to be significant. Nearly all vaccine-specific clones in convalescent patients (304 of 307) were mono-reactive for SARS-CoV-2 spike rather than cross-reactive with common cold coronaviruses. Among convalescent patients, a median about 86% of the SARS-CoV-2-reactive clones seen after vaccination appeared only after vaccination, which suggests priming specific to the vaccine.

The treatment or condition label here, explained by the study, means: roughly ten-day PBMC culture with coronavirus spike peptide pools or control peptides (ViraFEST assay). To expand antigen-specific T cells with peptide pools and then pick out the expanded clonotypes through TCR sequencing, the study relied on the ViraFEST assay. The positive SARS-CoV-2 PCR tests of the convalescent patients were dated from March to December 2020, before the Alpha, Beta and Delta variants emerged in the United States. Approximately 2.1 million PBMCs per well were cultured in IMDM with approximately 5.2% human AB serum and about 9.2 IU/ml IL-2, plus 10 ug/ml peptide pools. Half of the culture medium was replaced with fresh IL-2-containing medium on days 3 and 7. After 10 days of culture, CD4+ T cells were isolated by negative selection using the EasySep CD4+ T cell isolation kit. Ficoll-Paque Plus gradient centrifugation was used to isolate PBMCs from whole blood, and the isolated PBMCs were then either used fresh or cryopreserved at -140C. Culture conditions were generally each tested in triplicate wells.

Library preparation employed PCR. DNA from cultured CD4+ T cells was subjected to TCR sequencing with the Oncomine TCR Beta short-read assay at the Johns Hopkins FTIC core. Genomic DNA was extracted from the cultured CD4+ T cells with the QIAamp micro DNA kit. The Oncomine TCR Beta libraries from cultured CD4+ T cells were pooled using unique dual indexes and then sequenced on an Illumina iSeq 100. For the original study's pipeline: Non-productive sequences were removed, and CDR3s that did not start with C, did not end with F or W, or were shorter than 7 amino acids were discarded. Antigen-specific clonotypes were identified with the MANAFEST web application by comparing peptide-stimulated wells with reference and other culture wells. Positive clones required FDR below 0.05, an odds ratio above 5, and productive frequency above 0.1% in at least two of three replicate wells. A clonotype was classed as cross-reactive if the clonotype showed significant expansion both in SARS-CoV-2 spike wells and in at least one common cold coronavirus spike condition. CDR3 homology was assessed with Levenshtein distances (stringdist) and unrooted phylogenetic trees (ape) in R version 3.6.1. Starting from the raw public reads, TCRdb applied fastp trimming at Q25, assembled clones with MiXCR and retained in-frame beta chains. Rows with one shared CDR3 protein collapse into an entry with the most common genes and DNA. The V and J calls, along with clone size, are taken from TCRdb and not from the paper's own processing. This sample gives around 9,800 distinct CDR3 sequences in total; about a quarter of them show up just once. The ten top clones hold around 24% of the sample.

This receptor was identified in a human donor who had recovered from COVID-19. The chain uses TRBV20-1 and TRBJ2-3; 13 junctional bases match TRBD2. Sequenced material: CD4+ T cells from blood, cultured in vitro, taken after SARS-CoV-2 vaccination. CDR3 sequence: CSARHMIGTSGTDTQYF. The nucleotides read TGCAGTGCTAGACACATGATAGGGACTAGCGGGACCGATACGCAGTATTTT.